These 24 T cell receptor beta chains originate from one sample sequenced in a study of blood T cell repertoires in COVID-19. Assay used: immunoSEQ multiplex PCR; TCRdb lists only in-frame clones, some missing. The data contain hundreds of thousands of clones, roughly 86% of them singletons. Material: peripheral blood. The receptors derive from a woman aged 25 to 39 with COVID-19, enrolled during active disease.

The chain carries TRBV9 and TRBJ1-6; 7 bases are a match to TRBD1. V trimming: 8 bases; J trimming: 6 bases; junction bases outside the gene matches: 5. CDR1 and CDR2 from the germline V gene are SGDLS and YYNGEE. The length of the CDR3 is 13 residues. CDR3 in amino acids: CASRGTVNSPLHF. The CDR3 DNA sequence: TGTGCCAGTCGTGGGACAGTTAATTCACCCCTCCACTTT.

V is TRBV27 and J is TRBJ1-1, with TRBD1 identical over 8 bases. V dropped 8 bases and J dropped 11; count of bases not matched to a gene: 19. The CDR3 extends over 15 amino acids. Germline-derived CDR1 and CDR2 are MNHEY and SMNVEV (reference sequence). This CDR3 is CASFNGRTGIRSAFF. The CDR3 nucleotides are TGTGCCAGCTTCAATGGTCGGACAGGGATCAGGTCGGCTTTCTTT.

This rearrangement joins TRBV2 to TRBJ2-5; the D gene is possibly TRBD2 (5 bases). CDR1 and CDR2 (germline): SNHLY, FYNNEI. The V and J ends lost 3 bases and 5 bases respectively, with 13 bases between them. The CDR3 consists of 14 residues. CDR3 region: CASSDPTSRETQYF. CDR3 coding DNA: TGTGCCAGCAGTGACCCTACTAGTCGGGAGACCCAGTACTTC.

This chain links TRBV11-2 with TRBJ2-1, with D perhaps matching TRBD1 (6 bases). This CDR3 is built from 14 residues. CDR1 is SGHAT, CDR2 FQNNGV, per germline. Trimming took 1 base from V and 8 from J, leaving 12 bases between them. The CDR3, as DNA: TGTGCCAGCAGCTTAGGTCAAAGGGGGTATGAGCAGTTCTTC. As protein: CASSLGQRGYEQFF.

The V and J genes are TRBV10-2 and TRBJ2-4, with D tentatively TRBD2 (6 bases). V lost 4 bases to trimming and J lost 7 bases, with 11 bases between them. CDR3 length: 13 residues. Germline V lookup: CDR1 WSHSY, CDR2 SAAADI. The CDR3 coding sequence is TGCGCCAGCAGTGCGGGGGTCGTGAACATTCAGTACTTC. This codes for CASSAGVVNIQYF.

As DNA, the CDR3 is TGTGCCAGCAGCTTCGGGACAGGGGCTGGAAACACCATATATTTT. It is translated as CASSFGTGAGNTIYF. The chain employs TRBV7-7 and TRBJ1-3; 10 bases fit TRBD1. The CDR3 runs to 15 residues. Germline V lookup: CDR1 SSHAT, CDR2 FNYEAQ (reference sequence). The V and J ends lost 3 bases and 2 bases, in that order; junction bases with no gene match: 1.

The chain has TRBV2 and TRBJ2-1, with 11 nucleotides matching TRBD2. The CDR3 has 14 amino acids. The J segment lost 7 bases and the V segment lost 6 bases, leaving 5 bases of the junction unmatched. Per germline, CDR1 SNHLY and CDR2 FYNNEI. CDR3 nucleotide sequence: TGTGCCAGCAGGGTAGCGGGGGGGTTGAATGAGCAGTTCTTC. Protein product: CASRVAGGLNEQFF. The full variable domain, with the rest looked up from reference TRBV2 and TRBJ2-1, is EPEVTQTPSHQVTQMGQEVILRCVPISNHLYFYWYRQILGQKVEFLVSFYNNEISEKSEIFDDQFSVERPDGSNFTLKIRSTKLEDSAMYFCASRVAGGLNEQFFGPGTRLTVL.

This rearrangement joins TRBV10-1 to TRBJ1-5; D is undetermined. Germline values: CDR1 WNHNN, CDR2 SYGVQD (reference sequence). The CDR3 extends over 14 amino acids. V was pared by 7 bases and J by 0 bases, with 10 bases between. Here the CDR3 reads CASKSVYSNQPQHF. CDR3 nucleotide sequence: TGCGCCAGCAAATCAGTATATAGCAATCAGCCCCAGCATTTT.

This clone was observed a few times. V usage is TRBV2 and J usage is TRBJ2-1, with 10 bases fitting TRBD2. The V segment lost 7 bases and the J segment 7 bases; nucleotides outside the gene matches: 4. Per germline, CDR1 SNHLY and CDR2 FYNNEI. The CDR3 runs to 13 residues. CDR3 in DNA: TGTGCCAGCAAACTAGCGGGGTTGAATGAGCAGTTCTTC. This sequence encodes CASKLAGLNEQFF. Full variable domain (remainder filled in from reference TRBV2 and TRBJ2-1): EPEVTQTPSHQVTQMGQEVILRCVPISNHLYFYWYRQILGQKVEFLVSFYNNEISEKSEIFDDQFSVERPDGSNFTLKIRSTKLEDSAMYFCASKLAGLNEQFFGPGTRLTVL.

Remarks on this clone: Other DNA sequences from this sample encode an identical CDR3 as well. The chain is built from TRBV4-2 and TRBJ2-7, with a tentative D call TRBD2 (6 bases). Germline loops: CDR1 LGHNA, CDR2 YNFKEQ. This CDR3 has 15 residues. Trimming stripped 0 bases from V and 1 base from J, with 10 bases between. CDR3 nucleotide sequence: TGTGCCAGCAGCCAAGATCCCGGGGGTTCCTACGAGCAGTACTTC. Protein sequence: CASSQDPGGSYEQYF.

This chain connects TRBV5-1 to TRBJ2-1; D is perhaps TRBD1 (5 bases). The CDR3 consists of 14 residues. Deletions cut 1 base from V and 8 bases from J, with 13 bases between. Germline values: CDR1 SGHRS, CDR2 YFSETQ. The CDR3 loop reads CASSLTTGAHEQFF. CDR3 DNA: TGCGCCAGCAGCTTGACAACAGGCGCCCATGAGCAGTTCTTC.

J is TRBJ2-3 and V is TRBV27; 8 nucleotides match TRBD2. J lost 5 bases, V lost 4 bases, and 8 bases had no gene match. This CDR3 is 15 amino acids long. The germline CDR1 and CDR2 sequences are MNHEY and SMNVEV (reference sequence). CDR3 sequence (DNA): TGTGCCAGCAGTTCCCGGGGGGGGCATGGAGATACGCAGTATTTT. Amino acid sequence: CASSSRGGHGDTQYF.

The V and J genes are TRBV1 and TRBJ1-2; TRBD1 is taken as the D call from the table, unchecked against the DNA. TRBV1 is described as a pseudogene. CDR3 length: 13 amino acids. The CDR3 loop is CTIPRQGEYGYTF. The CDR3 bases are TGCACCATCCCTCGGCAGGGGGAGTATGGCTACACCTTC.

The chain employs TRBV28 and TRBJ2-3; D is undetermined. Germline CDR1 reads MDHEN; CDR2 reads SYDVKM. The germline V and J ends were trimmed by 3 bases and 5 bases, with 15 bases remaining between them. CDR3 length: 15 amino acids. In DNA form, the CDR3 reads TGTGCCAGCAGTTTTGGGCGTCTACTGGGAGATACGCAGTATTTT. Translated: CASSFGRLLGDTQYF.

The gene calls are TRBV6-5 and TRBJ1-3; 7 bases match TRBD1. With V trimmed by 2 bases and J by 3 bases, 1 base remained unmatched. Germline V gene lookup returns CDR1 MNHEY and CDR2 SVGAGI. CDR3 size: 14 residues. CDR3 nucleotides: TGTGCCAGCAGTTACGGGACAGTTGGAAACACCATATATTTT. This encodes CASSYGTVGNTIYF.

This clone was counted a single time. The chain combines TRBV5-6 with TRBJ1-5; D perhaps matches TRBD1 (6 bases). This CDR3 contains 16 residues. Germline V gene sequence: CDR1 SGHDT, CDR2 YYEEEE. V was clipped by 0 bases and J by 4 bases, with 14 bases between them. The CDR3 bases are TGTGCCAGCAGCTTGGCGGGGGGCCGCCCTAATCAGCCCCAGCATTTT. This codes for CASSLAGGRPNQPQHF.

The rearrangement joins TRBV29-1 to TRBJ1-2, with a possible D match to TRBD1 (6 bases). The CDR3 has 12 residues. The germline CDR1 and CDR2 sequences are SQVTM and ANQGSEA. Trimming shortened V by 7 bases and J by 2 bases, and 11 bases separated the two germline ends. This CDR3 is CSGGGGNYGYTF. CDR3 sequence (DNA): TGCAGCGGAGGGGGGGGAAACTATGGCTACACCTTC.

The chain has TRBV5-6 and TRBJ2-5; tentatively, D is TRBD2 (5 bases). In germline, CDR1 is SGHDT, CDR2 YYEEEE. The CDR3 runs 13 residues. V shed 2 bases and J shed 4 bases, with 9 bases lying between them. For the CDR3, the DNA is TGTGCCAGCAGCTTCCTAGCAGCAGAGACCCAGTACTTC. It is translated as CASSFLAAETQYF. Drawing the rest from reference TRBV5-6 and TRBJ2-5, the complete variable domain is DAGVTQSPTHLIKTRGQQVTLRCSPKSGHDTVSWYQQALGQGPQFIFQYYEEEERQRGNFPDRFSGHQFPNYSSELNVNALLLGDSALYLCASSFLAAETQYFGPGTRLLVL.

This clone was seen a handful of times. V is TRBV7-9 and J is TRBJ2-1; 8 bases are a match to TRBD2. CDR1 is SEHNR, CDR2 FQNEAQ, per germline (reference sequence). V was clipped by 3 bases and J by 6 bases; unmatched bases: 7. CDR3 length equals 15 residues. The CDR3, as DNA: TGTGCCAGCAGCTTCGGAGCGGGGGTAACCAATGAGCAGTTCTTC. Translating it yields CASSFGAGVTNEQFF. Using reference TRBV7-9 and TRBJ2-1 for the parts outside the CDR3, the full variable domain is DTGVSQNPRHKITKRGQNVTFRCDPISEHNRLYWYRQTLGQGPEFLTYFQNEAQLEKSRLLSDRFSAERPKGSFSTLEIQRTEQGDSAMYLCASSFGAGVTNEQFFGPGTRLTVL.

This chain uses TRBV3-1 (or the pseudogene TRBV3-2) with TRBJ1-3; D ambiguous. Germline values: CDR1 LGHDT, CDR2 YNNKEL (reference sequence). V was pared by 1 base and J by 11 bases, with 15 bases between. This CDR3 region has 14 residues. This CDR3 reads CASSQGLTGSAIYF. CDR3 nucleotides: TGTGCCAGCAGCCAAGGGCTCACGGGGAGCGCCATATATTTT.

This sequence joins TRBV2 and TRBJ1-2; perhaps TRBD1 as D (5 bases). V shed 6 bases and J shed 6 bases, with 14 bases lying between them. The CDR3 is 13 amino acids. Germline V gene sequence: CDR1 SNHLY, CDR2 FYNNEI. CDR3: CASRVLEGDGYTF. DNA of the CDR3: TGTGCCAGCAGGGTCTTGGAAGGGGATGGCTACACCTTC.

The V gene is TRBV13, the J gene TRBJ2-1; D ambiguous. Trimming removed 0 bases at V and 9 bases at J, with 3 bases between. The CDR3 loop spans 11 amino acids. Germline-derived CDR1 and CDR2 are PRHDT and FYEKMQ (reference sequence). The CDR3, as DNA: TGTGCCAGCAGCTTAGGGAGTGAGCAGTTCTTC. Translation gives CASSLGSEQFF. Complete variable domain (other parts from reference TRBV13 and TRBJ2-1): AAGVIQSPRHLIKEKRETATLKCYPIPRHDTVYWYQQGPGQDPQFLISFYEKMQSDKGSIPDRFSAQQFSDYHSELNMSSLELGDSALYFCASSLGSEQFFGPGTRLTVL.

The gene calls are TRBV10-3 and TRBJ1-2; 8 bases agree with TRBD1. Germline V gene lookup returns CDR1 ENHRY and CDR2 SYGVKD. The trim removed 6 bases at V and 8 bases at J, leaving 17 bases unmatched. This CDR3 has 16 amino acids. CDR3 residues: CAIRRAGQTQGAGYTF. The CDR3 coding sequence is TGTGCCATCAGGCGAGCCGGGCAGACCCAGGGGGCCGGCTACACCTTC.

V gene TRBV6-5 combines with J gene TRBJ1-1; 7 nucleotides align to TRBD1. CDR1 and CDR2 (germline): MNHEY, SVGAGI. The CDR3 has 14 amino acids. Trimming cost V 2 bases and J 7 bases; bases outside gene matches: 7. The CDR3 spells CASSYGAGTVEAFF. CDR3 bases: TGTGCCAGCAGTTACGGCGCGGGGACAGTTGAAGCTTTCTTT.